Presented here are 19 T cell receptor beta chains from one specimen sequenced in a study of PD-1 blockade in mismatch repair-deficient tumors. Sequencing was performed with immunoSEQ multiplex PCR; in TCRdb, only in-frame clones are kept and a portion is missing. The repertoire holds some 130,000 clones, with around nine tenths as singletons. The specimen comprised peripheral blood, sampled just over 70 weeks after starting pembrolizumab. The receptors stem from an adult with mismatch repair-deficient cancer.

The table lists this clone with a count of one. The chain couples TRBV28 to TRBJ2-1, with a possible D match to TRBD2 (6 bases). The CDR3 sequence is 18 residues long. The germline V gene has CDR1 MDHEN and CDR2 SYDVKM. Trimming removed 5 bases at V and 0 bases at J, with 20 bases between. The CDR3 DNA reads TGTGCCAGCAGTACCCCATGGGGGGAGTACAGCTCCTACAATGAGCAGTTCTTC. It encodes CASSTPWGEYSSYNEQFF. The entire variable domain, with the rest obtained from reference TRBV28 and TRBJ2-1, is as follows: DVKVTQSSRYLVKRTGEKVFLECVQDMDHENMFWYRQDPGLGLRLIYFSYDVKMKEKGDIPEGYSVSREKKERFSLILESASTNQTSMYLCASSTPWGEYSSYNEQFFGPGTRLTVL.

This chain uses TRBV19 with TRBJ2-1; 9 bases are a match to TRBD2. The germline V gene has CDR1 LNHDA and CDR2 SQIVND (reference sequence). This CDR3 comprises 15 residues. The J segment lost 4 bases and the V segment lost 3 bases, leaving 4 bases of the junction unmatched. CDR3 protein: CASSISGRSYNEQFF. The CDR3 DNA sequence: TGTGCCAGTAGTATTAGCGGGAGATCTTACAATGAGCAGTTCTTC. Drawing the rest from reference TRBV19 and TRBJ2-1, the complete variable domain is DGGITQSPKYLFRKEGQNVTLSCEQNLNHDAMYWYRQDPGQGLRLIYYSQIVNDFQKGDIAEGYSVSREKKESFPLTVTSAQKNPTAFYLCASSISGRSYNEQFFGPGTRLTVL.

This chain joins TRBV7-9 and TRBJ2-4; no clear D. Trimming stripped 5 bases from V and 8 bases from J, with 13 bases between. The CDR3 length is 13 residues. Germline loops: CDR1 SEHNR, CDR2 FQNEAQ (reference sequence). CDR3 amino acids: CASSTVPGHIQYF. CDR3 nucleotide sequence: TGTGCCAGCAGCACGGTCCCGGGCCACATTCAGTACTTC.

The chain employs TRBV7-2 and TRBJ1-5, with 11 bases that match TRBD1. The CDR3 sequence is 16 residues long. V was pared by 5 bases and J by 2 bases, with 5 bases of the junction left unmatched. Germline V gene data show CDR1 as SGHTA and CDR2 as FQGNSA. The CDR3 loop is CASSRTGGWGNQPQHF. In DNA form, the CDR3 reads TGTGCCAGCAGCAGGACAGGGGGCTGGGGCAATCAGCCCCAGCATTTT.

This sequence joins TRBV29-1 and TRBJ1-2; no definite D call. V lost 4 bases and J lost 5, with 14 bases in between. The CDR3 consists of 13 residues. Germline lookup yields CDR1 SQVTM and CDR2 ANQGSEA. In DNA form, the CDR3 reads TGCAGCGTTGCCGGTGAGACGGCATATGGCTACACCTTC. Protein: CSVAGETAYGYTF.

V and J are TRBV6-5 and TRBJ2-1; 7 nucleotides line up with TRBD1. Unmatched junction bases numbered 7, after V lost 3 bases and J lost 5 bases. The CDR3 spans 15 residues. Per the germline V gene, CDR1 is MNHEY and CDR2 is SVGAGI. CDR3 in amino acids: CASSYTSGQNNEQFF. In nucleotides, the CDR3 is TGTGCCAGCAGTTATACCTCGGGACAGAACAATGAGCAGTTCTTC.

A note on this clone: Other DNA sequences in this sample translate to the same CDR3. The chain couples TRBV5-1 to TRBJ1-1; TRBD1 aligns across 7 bases. Germline CDR1 reads SGHRS; CDR2 reads YFSETQ. This CDR3 region has 14 residues. Trimming at V came to 0 bases and at J to 4 bases, leaving 3 bases not matched to a gene. The CDR3 DNA is TGCGCCAGCAGCTTGGGACAGGGCGGCACTGAAGCTTTCTTT. It codes for CASSLGQGGTEAFF. Complete variable domain (other parts from reference TRBV5-1 and TRBJ1-1): KAGVTQTPRYLIKTRGQQVTLSCSPISGHRSVSWYQQTPGQGLQFLFEYFSETQRNKGNFPGRFSGRQFSNSRSEMNVSTLELGDSALYLCASSLGQGGTEAFFGQGTRLTVV.

The V call is TRBV2, the J call TRBJ2-1, with TRBD2 matching over 12 bases. The CDR3 loop spans 15 amino acids. Germline lookup yields CDR1 SNHLY and CDR2 FYNNEI. V shed 4 bases, J shed 4 bases, and the junction held 2 bases outside the gene matches. The CDR3 DNA reads as TGTGCCAGCAGTGCTGGACTAGCGGGGTACAATGAGCAGTTCTTC. Translation: CASSAGLAGYNEQFF.

The DNA for the CDR3 is TGTGCCAGCAGTGAAACGGGAGGCAGCTACTACGAGCAGTACTTC. Encoded protein: CASSETGGSYYEQYF. V gene TRBV6-1 combines with J gene TRBJ2-7; 7 positions match TRBD2. The junction had 7 bases not matched to a gene; V was cut back by 2 bases and J by 3 bases. Germline-derived CDR1 and CDR2 are MNHNS and SASEGT. There are 15 residues in the CDR3.

The rearrangement uses TRBV13 and TRBJ2-1; 8 bases map to TRBD1. Looked up from germline, CDR1 is PRHDT and CDR2 is FYEKMQ (reference sequence). V was pared by 2 bases and J by 3 bases, with 3 bases of the junction left unmatched. CDR3 length: 15 residues. The CDR3 loop is CASSLQGAFYNEQFF. Written as DNA, the CDR3 is TGTGCCAGCAGCTTACAGGGGGCCTTCTACAATGAGCAGTTCTTC.

Written as DNA, the CDR3 is TGCGCTCAGGCGGGGGGGCGGGAGACCCAGTACTTC. The encoded protein is CAQAGGRETQYF. The rearrangement uses TRBV4-1 and TRBJ2-5; 9 nucleotides align to TRBD2. CDR3 size: 12 residues. Germline CDR1 is MGHRA and CDR2 is YSYEKL.

The CDR3 DNA follows: TGTGCCAGCAGCTTGCGGGACGGAGGGCCCCAAGAGACCCAGTACTTC. It encodes CASSLRDGGPQETQYF. V gene TRBV7-6 combines with J gene TRBJ2-5; TRBD2 might be the D (6 bases). Germline CDR1 is SGHVS and CDR2 is FNYEAQ. Trimming took 3 bases from V and 1 from J, leaving 15 bases between them. The CDR3 runs 16 residues.

The chain employs TRBV29-1 and TRBJ2-5; D gene unclear. The CDR3 length is 16 residues. Germline V lookup: CDR1 SQVTM, CDR2 ANQGSEA. Trimming cost V 3 bases and J 1 base, with 18 bases left between them. The CDR3 sequence: CSVEPLGYDAQETQYF. For the CDR3, the DNA is TGCAGCGTTGAGCCCTTAGGGTACGATGCCCAAGAGACCCAGTACTTC.

V gene TRBV25-1 combines with J gene TRBJ1-4, with 8 bases matching TRBD1. Per the germline V gene, CDR1 is MGHDK and CDR2 is SYGVNS. V dropped 2 bases and J dropped 3; count of bases not matched to a gene: 2. The CDR3 is made up of 15 amino acids. The CDR3 DNA reads as TGTGCCAGCAGTGAAAGACAGGGGTCTAATGAAAAACTGTTTTTT. Residues: CASSERQGSNEKLFF.

The chain uses TRBV5-1 and TRBJ2-7; no clear D gene. The CDR3 consists of 13 residues. V dropped 0 bases and J dropped 3 bases, with 7 bases sitting between them. Germline V lookup: CDR1 SGHRS, CDR2 YFSETQ. The CDR3 sequence: CASSLDQYYEQYF. DNA of the CDR3: TGCGCCAGCAGCTTGGACCAGTACTACGAGCAGTACTTC.

Here the CDR3 reads CAWTRSVLRTDTQYF. The CDR3 nucleotides read TGTGCCTGGACGAGATCGGTTTTAAGGACAGATACGCAGTATTTT. This chain uses TRBV30 with TRBJ2-3; D unclear. Germline assignment: CDR1 GTSNPN and CDR2 SVGIG (reference sequence). This CDR3 is 15 amino acids long. With 4 bases removed from V and 3 bases from J, the gap between germline ends came to 17 bases.

The chain couples TRBV30 to TRBJ2-7, with D hard to call. This CDR3 has 13 residues. CDR1 and CDR2 from the germline V gene are GTSNPN and SVGIG (reference sequence). The V gene lost 0 bases and the J gene lost 0 bases, with 6 bases spanning the gap. CDR3 protein: CAWSVGSSYEQYF. The DNA for the CDR3 is TGTGCCTGGAGTGTAGGTAGCTCCTACGAGCAGTACTTC.

This chain links TRBV5-4 with TRBJ2-7, with D hard to call. The length of the CDR3 is 14 residues. Per germline, CDR1 SGHNT and CDR2 YYREEE (reference sequence). The germline V and J ends were trimmed by 3 bases and 1 base, with 11 bases remaining between them. CDR3 amino acids: CASSSDDGSYEQYF. DNA of the CDR3: TGTGCCAGCAGCTCGGACGATGGGTCCTACGAGCAGTACTTC.

The chain joins TRBV10-1 to TRBJ1-2, with 7 bases identical to TRBD1. Germline V CDR1 and CDR2: WNHNN, SYGVQD (reference sequence). This CDR3 has 13 residues. The J segment lost 4 bases and the V segment lost 3 bases, leaving 2 bases of the junction unmatched. The CDR3 sequence: CASSEYRGYGYTF. For the CDR3, the DNA is TGCGCCAGCAGTGAATACAGGGGCTATGGCTACACCTTC.